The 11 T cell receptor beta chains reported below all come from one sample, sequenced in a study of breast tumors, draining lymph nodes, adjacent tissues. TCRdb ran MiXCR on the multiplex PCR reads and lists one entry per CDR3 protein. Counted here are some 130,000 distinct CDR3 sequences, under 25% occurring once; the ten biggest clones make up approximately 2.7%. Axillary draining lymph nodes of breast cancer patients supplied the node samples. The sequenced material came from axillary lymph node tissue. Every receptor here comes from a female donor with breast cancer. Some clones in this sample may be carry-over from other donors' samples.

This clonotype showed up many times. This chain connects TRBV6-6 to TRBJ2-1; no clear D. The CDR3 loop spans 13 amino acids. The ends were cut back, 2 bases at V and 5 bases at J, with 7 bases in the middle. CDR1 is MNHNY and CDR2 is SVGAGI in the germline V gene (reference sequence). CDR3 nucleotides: TGTGCCAGCAGTTACAACCGGAACAATGAGCAGTTCTTC. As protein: CASSYNRNNEQFF.

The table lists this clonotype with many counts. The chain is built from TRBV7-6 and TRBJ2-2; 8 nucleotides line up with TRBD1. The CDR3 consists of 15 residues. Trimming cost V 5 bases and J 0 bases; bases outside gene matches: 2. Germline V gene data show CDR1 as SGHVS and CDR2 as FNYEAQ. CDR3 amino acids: CASSKQGANTGELFF. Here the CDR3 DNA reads TGTGCCAGCAGCAAACAGGGGGCGAACACCGGGGAGCTGTTTTTT. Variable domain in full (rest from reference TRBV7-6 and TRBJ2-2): GAGVSQSPRYKVTKRGQDVALRCDPISGHVSLYWYRQALGQGPEFLTYFNYEAQQDKSGLPNDRFSAERPEGSISTLTIQRTEQRDSAMYRCASSKQGANTGELFFGEGSRLTVL.

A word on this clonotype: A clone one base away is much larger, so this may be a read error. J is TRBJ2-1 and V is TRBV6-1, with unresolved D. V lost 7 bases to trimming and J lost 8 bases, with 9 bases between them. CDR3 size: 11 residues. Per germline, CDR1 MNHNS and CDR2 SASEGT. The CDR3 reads CASTLVDEQFF. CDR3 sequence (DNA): TGTGCCAGCACTCTAGTTGATGAGCAGTTCTTC.

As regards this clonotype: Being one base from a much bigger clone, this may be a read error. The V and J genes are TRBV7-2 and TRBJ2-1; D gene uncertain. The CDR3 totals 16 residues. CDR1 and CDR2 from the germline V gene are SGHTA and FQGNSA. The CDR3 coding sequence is TGTGCCAGCAGCTTAGTCGGGCGTAGCTCCTACAATGGGCAGTTCTTC. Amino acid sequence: CASSLVGRSSYNGQFF.

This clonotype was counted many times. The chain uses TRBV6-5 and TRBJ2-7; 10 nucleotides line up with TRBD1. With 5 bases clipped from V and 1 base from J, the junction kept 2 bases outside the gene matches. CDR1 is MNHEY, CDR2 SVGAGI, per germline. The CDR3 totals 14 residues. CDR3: CASSPGQGSYEQYF. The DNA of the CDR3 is TGTGCCAGCAGTCCGGGACAGGGGTCCTACGAGCAGTACTTC.

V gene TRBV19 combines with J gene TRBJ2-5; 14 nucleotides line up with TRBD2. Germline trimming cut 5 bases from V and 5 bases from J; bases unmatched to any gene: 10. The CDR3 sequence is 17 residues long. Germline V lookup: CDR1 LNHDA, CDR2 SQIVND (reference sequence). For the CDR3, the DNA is TGTGCCAGTAGTCCCGGGGGACTAGCGGGAGTCAAGGAGACCCAGTACTTC. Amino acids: CASSPGGLAGVKETQYF.

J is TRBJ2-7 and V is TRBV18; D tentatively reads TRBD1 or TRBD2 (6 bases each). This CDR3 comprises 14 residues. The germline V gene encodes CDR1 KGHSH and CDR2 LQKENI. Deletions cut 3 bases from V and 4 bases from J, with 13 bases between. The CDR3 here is CASSPVGGYYEQYF. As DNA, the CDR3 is TGTGCCAGCTCACCGGTGGGGGGCTATTACGAGCAGTACTTC.

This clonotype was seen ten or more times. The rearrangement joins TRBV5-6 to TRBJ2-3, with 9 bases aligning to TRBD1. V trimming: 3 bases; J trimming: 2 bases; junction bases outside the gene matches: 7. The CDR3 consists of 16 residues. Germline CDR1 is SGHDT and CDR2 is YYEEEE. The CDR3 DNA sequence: TGTGCCAGCAGCTCCCTGGGGACAGGGATCACAGATACGCAGTATTTT. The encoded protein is CASSSLGTGITDTQYF. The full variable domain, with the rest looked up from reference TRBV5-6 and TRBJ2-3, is DAGVTQSPTHLIKTRGQQVTLRCSPKSGHDTVSWYQQALGQGPQFIFQYYEEEERQRGNFPDRFSGHQFPNYSSELNVNALLLGDSALYLCASSSLGTGITDTQYFGPGTRLTVL.

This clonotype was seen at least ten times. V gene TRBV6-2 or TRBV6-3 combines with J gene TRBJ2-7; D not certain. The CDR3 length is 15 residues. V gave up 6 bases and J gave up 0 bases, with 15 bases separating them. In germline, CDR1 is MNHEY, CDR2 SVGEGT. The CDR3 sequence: CASSLGQFLSYEQYF. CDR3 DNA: TGTGCCAGCAGCCTCGGGCAGTTCCTCTCCTACGAGCAGTACTTC.

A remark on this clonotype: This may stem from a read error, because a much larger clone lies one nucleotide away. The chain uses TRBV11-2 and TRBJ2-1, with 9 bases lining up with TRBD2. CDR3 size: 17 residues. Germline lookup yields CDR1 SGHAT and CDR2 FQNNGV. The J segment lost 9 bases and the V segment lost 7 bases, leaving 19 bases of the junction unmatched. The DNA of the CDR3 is TGTGCCAGCAACTTCAGGGACATGGTCGCGGGAGGGAGTGAGCAGTTCTTC. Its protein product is CASNFRDMVAGGSEQFF.

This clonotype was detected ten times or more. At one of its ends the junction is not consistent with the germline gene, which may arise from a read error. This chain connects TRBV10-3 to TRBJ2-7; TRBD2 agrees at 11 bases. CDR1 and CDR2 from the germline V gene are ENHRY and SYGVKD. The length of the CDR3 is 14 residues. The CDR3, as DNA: TGTGCCATCAGCATGTCCGGGACTAGCGGACCCCCGAACTTC. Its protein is CAISMSGTSGPPNF.